This record covers a single T cell receptor (beta chain). The data were obtained in a study of CD8+ T cells in alopecia areata. CDR3 length: 13 residues. V lost 7 bases and J 4 bases, leaving 14 bases between the germline ends. Per the germline V gene, CDR1 is SQVTM and CDR2 is ANQGSEA. RNA was extracted and reverse transcribed into cDNA as the sequencing template. TCRdb's copy holds only in-frame clones and misses some; the assay was immunoSEQ multiplex PCR. The table records approximately 120,000 clones, around 45% of them present only once. Sequenced material: NKG2D-low CD8+ T cells sorted from blood. The clonotype comes from a human donor with alopecia areata. The V call is TRBV29-1, the J call TRBJ2-1; D may be TRBD1 or TRBD2 (5 bases each). DNA for the CDR3: TGCAGCGGGGGGACCCTGGGATACAATGAGCAGTTCTTC. Translation gives CSGGTLGYNEQFF.